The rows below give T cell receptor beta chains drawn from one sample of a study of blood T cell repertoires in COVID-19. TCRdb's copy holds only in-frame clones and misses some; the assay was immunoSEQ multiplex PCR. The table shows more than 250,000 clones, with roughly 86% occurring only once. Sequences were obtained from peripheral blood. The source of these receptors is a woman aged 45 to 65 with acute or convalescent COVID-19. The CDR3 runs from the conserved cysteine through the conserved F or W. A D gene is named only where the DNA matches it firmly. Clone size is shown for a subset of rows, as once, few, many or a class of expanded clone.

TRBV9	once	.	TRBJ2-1	CASSGLSYNEQFF	TGTGCCAGCAGCGGGCTCTCCTACAATGAGCAGTTCTTC
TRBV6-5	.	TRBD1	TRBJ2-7	CASAPGTGNYEQYF	TGTGCCAGCGCACCCGGGACAGGGAATTACGAGCAGTACTTC
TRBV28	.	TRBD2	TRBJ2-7	CASSPPLAGDFEQYF	TGTGCCAGCAGTCCCCCACTAGCGGGAGACTTCGAGCAGTACTTC
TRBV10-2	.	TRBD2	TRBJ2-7	CASSEIMVAGVGEQYF	TGCGCCAGCAGTGAGATAATGGTAGCGGGAGTGGGCGAGCAGTACTTC
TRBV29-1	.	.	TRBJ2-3	CSVDPGSTDTQYF	TGCAGCGTTGATCCCGGGAGCACAGATACGCAGTATTTT
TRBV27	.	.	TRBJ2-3	CASSSPPVRLDTQYF	TGTGCCAGCAGTTCGCCCCCTGTACGGTTGGATACGCAGTATTTT
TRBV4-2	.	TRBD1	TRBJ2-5	CASSQDLGGYQETQYF	TGTGCCAGCAGCCAAGATTTAGGGGGCTACCAAGAGACCCAGTACTTC
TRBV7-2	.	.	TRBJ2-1	CASSFSPRQVAPGGEQFF	TGTGCCAGCAGCTTTTCTCCCCGACAGGTAGCCCCTGGAGGTGAGCAGTTCTTC
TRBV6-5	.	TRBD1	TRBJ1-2	CASSYGKAGGEVGYTF	TGTGCCAGCAGTTACGGTAAGGCAGGGGGCGAGGTTGGCTACACCTTC
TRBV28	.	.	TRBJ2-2	CASSLSLGELFF	TGTGCCAGCAGTTTATCTCTCGGGGAGCTGTTTTTT
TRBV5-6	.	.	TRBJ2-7	CASSLLTRGSMDEQYF	TGTGCCAGCAGCCTCCTGACCAGGGGTTCTATGGACGAGCAGTACTTC
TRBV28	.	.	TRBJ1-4	CASSTPRVSTNEKLFF	TGTGCCAGCAGTACCCCCAGGGTATCAACTAATGAAAAACTGTTTTTT
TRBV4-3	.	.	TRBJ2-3	CASSRGAGAGTDTQYF	TGCGCCAGCAGCCGGGGGGCGGGAGCAGGGACAGATACGCAGTATTTT
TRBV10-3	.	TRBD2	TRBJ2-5	CAISESASGYETQYF	TGTGCCATCAGTGAGTCGGCTAGCGGGTACGAGACCCAGTACTTC
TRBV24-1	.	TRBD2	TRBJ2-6	CAPGGGGRASASGANVLTF	TGTGCCCCGGGGGGGGGAGGGCGAGCCTCTGCCTCTGGGGCCAACGTCCTGACTTTC
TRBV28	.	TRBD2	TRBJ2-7	CASSRLAGREQYF	TGTGCCAGCAGTCGACTAGCGGGACGGGAGCAGTACTTC
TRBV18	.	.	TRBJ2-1	CASSPQSPEAVRDEQFF	TGTGCCAGCTCACCACAATCTCCGGAAGCGGTACGGGATGAGCAGTTCTTC
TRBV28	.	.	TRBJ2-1	CASNGVRNEQFF	TGTGCCAGCAACGGGGTTCGGAATGAGCAGTTCTTC
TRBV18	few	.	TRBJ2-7	CASSLSGQSSYEQYF	TGTGCCAGCTCACTTTCCGGACAGAGCTCCTACGAGCAGTACTTC
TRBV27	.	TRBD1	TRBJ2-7	CASSLSPGTGDRDEQYF	TGTGCCAGCAGTCTCTCACCCGGGACAGGGGATCGCGACGAGCAGTACTTC
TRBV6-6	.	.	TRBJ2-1	CASSTSSSYNEQFF	TGTGCCAGCAGTACGTCCAGCTCCTACAATGAGCAGTTCTTC
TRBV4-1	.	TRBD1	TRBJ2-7	CASSQGTGDTYEQYF	TGCGCCAGCAGCCAAGGTACAGGGGATACCTACGAGCAGTACTTC
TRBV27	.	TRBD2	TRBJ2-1	CASSNRRTSGRDEQFF	TGTGCCAGCAGTAACAGAAGGACTAGCGGGAGGGATGAGCAGTTCTTC
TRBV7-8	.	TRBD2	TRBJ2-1	CASSLFSGSSYNEQFF	TGTGCCAGCAGCTTATTTAGCGGGAGTTCCTACAATGAGCAGTTCTTC
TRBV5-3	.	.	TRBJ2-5	CARRYRAGETQYF	TGTGCCAGAAGGTACAGGGCGGGAGAGACCCAGTACTTC
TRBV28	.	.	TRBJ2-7	CASSGGTGEQYF	TGTGCCAGCAGTGGGGGGACTGGGGAGCAGTACTTC
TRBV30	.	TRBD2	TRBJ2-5	CAWRPAGARETQYF	TGTGCCTGGAGACCAGCGGGGGCCCGAGAGACCCAGTACTTC
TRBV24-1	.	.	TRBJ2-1	CATSGSGEGYNEQFF	TGTGCCACCAGTGGGTCGGGAGAAGGGTACAATGAGCAGTTCTTC
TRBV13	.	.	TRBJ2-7	CASSSFRTALYEQYF	TGTGCCAGCAGCTCCTTCCGGACAGCCCTCTACGAGCAGTACTTC
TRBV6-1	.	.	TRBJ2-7	CASSEGLLSSYEQYF	TGTGCCAGCAGTGAAGGACTCTTGAGCTCCTACGAGCAGTACTTC
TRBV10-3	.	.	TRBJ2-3	CAISDHGQSRTQYF	TGTGCCATCAGTGACCACGGACAGTCTCGTACGCAGTATTTT
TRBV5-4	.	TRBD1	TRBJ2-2	CASSWDSAWAGELFF	TGTGCCAGCAGCTGGGACAGTGCGTGGGCCGGGGAGCTGTTTTTT
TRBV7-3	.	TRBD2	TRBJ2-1	CASSLIGLADPQFF	TGTGCCAGCAGCTTAATAGGACTAGCGGACCCACAGTTCTTC
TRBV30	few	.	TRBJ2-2	CAWRPLDNTGELFF	TGTGCGTGGAGGCCACTAGACAACACCGGGGAGCTGTTTTTT
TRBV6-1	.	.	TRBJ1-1	CASRTGASVPEAFF	TGTGCCAGCAGAACGGGAGCATCAGTCCCTGAAGCTTTCTTT
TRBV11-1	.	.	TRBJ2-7	CASSAGLLGLSEQYF	TGTGCCAGCAGCGCCGGACTGCTCGGTCTCTCCGAGCAGTACTTC
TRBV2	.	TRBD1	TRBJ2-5	CASSGTAQETQYF	TGTGCCAGCTCGGGGACAGCACAAGAGACCCAGTACTTC
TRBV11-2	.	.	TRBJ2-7	CASSSRGLYYEQYF	TGTGCCAGCAGCTCCAGAGGACTCTATTACGAGCAGTACTTC
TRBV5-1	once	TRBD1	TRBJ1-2	CASSHRQGENGYTF	TGCGCCAGCAGCCATAGACAGGGCGAGAATGGCTACACCTTC
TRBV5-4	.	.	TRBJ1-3	CASSLRGGHTIYF	TGTGCCAGCAGCTTGAGGGGAGGGCACACCATATATTTT
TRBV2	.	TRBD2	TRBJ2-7	CASSEILAATYEQYF	TGTGCCAGCAGTGAAATACTAGCGGCGACCTACGAGCAGTACTTC
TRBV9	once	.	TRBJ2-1	CASSVDQRPSEQFF	TGTGCCAGCAGCGTAGACCAGCGCCCCAGCGAGCAGTTCTTC
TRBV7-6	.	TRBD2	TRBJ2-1	CASSSLGGGSSYNEQFF	TGTGCCAGCAGCTCCCTCGGTGGCGGGAGCTCCTACAATGAGCAGTTCTTC
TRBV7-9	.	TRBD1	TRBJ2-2	CASSSPASGTGSLFF	TGTGCCAGCAGCTCACCCGCCTCCGGGACAGGGTCCCTTTTTTTT
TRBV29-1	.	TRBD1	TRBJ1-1	CSVRTGMNTEAFF	TGCAGCGTTAGGACAGGGATGAACACTGAAGCTTTCTTT
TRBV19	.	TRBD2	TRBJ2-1	CASTALAGGVYNEQFF	TGTGCCAGTACCGCACTAGCGGGAGGGGTCTACAATGAGCAGTTCTTC
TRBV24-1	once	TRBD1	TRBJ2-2	CATSDLGTGGNGELFF	TGTGCCACCAGTGATTTGGGGACAGGGGGCAACGGGGAGCTGTTTTTT
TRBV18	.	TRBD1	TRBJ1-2	CASSPRDSKGFYGYTF	TGTGCCAGCTCACCTCGGGACAGCAAGGGGTTTTATGGCTACACCTTC
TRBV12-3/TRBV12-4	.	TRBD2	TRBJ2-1	CASSKLADNEQFF	TGTGCCAGCAGTAAACTAGCGGACAATGAGCAGTTCTTC
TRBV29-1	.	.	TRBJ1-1	CSVNPPGVPNTEAFF	TGCAGCGTTAACCCCCCCGGGGTCCCGAACACTGAAGCTTTCTTT
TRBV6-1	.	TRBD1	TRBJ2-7	CASSEGQGRRDEQYF	TGTGCCAGCAGTGAGGGACAGGGGAGGAGGGACGAGCAGTACTTC
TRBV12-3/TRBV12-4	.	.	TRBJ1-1	CASNQGETEAFF	TGTGCCAGCAATCAAGGGGAAACTGAAGCTTTCTTT
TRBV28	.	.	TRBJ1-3	CASSWQSSGNTIYF	TGTGCCAGCAGTTGGCAAAGCTCTGGAAACACCATATATTTT
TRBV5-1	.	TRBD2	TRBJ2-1	CASSQRTSGGEQFF	TGCGCCAGCAGCCAGCGGACTAGCGGCGGTGAGCAGTTCTTC
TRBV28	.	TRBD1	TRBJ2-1	CASSPWTGKYNEQFF	TGTGCCAGCAGTCCCTGGACAGGGAAATACAATGAGCAGTTCTTC
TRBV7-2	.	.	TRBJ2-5	CASSLPWGRVETQYF	TGTGCCAGCAGCTTGCCCTGGGGGCGCGTGGAGACCCAGTACTTC
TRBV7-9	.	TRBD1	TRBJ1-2	CASSLDFGTADGYTF	TGTGCCAGCAGCTTAGATTTTGGGACAGCGGATGGCTACACCTTC
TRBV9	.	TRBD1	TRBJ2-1	CASSVDPPGQGYDEQFF	TGTGCCAGCAGCGTAGATCCCCCGGGACAGGGTTACGATGAGCAGTTCTTC